This entry lists 23 T cell receptor beta chains sequenced from one sample in a study of T cell changes during pregnancy in multiple sclerosis. Sequencing used immunoSEQ multiplex PCR; TCRdb keeps in-frame clones, though not all of them. The sample lists about 36,000 clones; roughly 91% were seen once. The sample was CD4+ T cells from peripheral blood mononuclear cells, taken in the first trimester of pregnancy. These receptors all stem from a female donor with multiple sclerosis, enrolled in a pregnancy study.

The J gene is TRBJ2-1, the V gene TRBV6-6, with a tentative D call TRBD2 (5 bases). This CDR3 region has 15 residues. Germline V gene sequence: CDR1 MNHNY, CDR2 SVGAGI (reference sequence). Trimming took off 6 bases at V and 5 bases at J, with 17 bases between the two ends. DNA for the CDR3: TGTGCCAGCAGCCCCGGACTTCAGATTAACAATGAGCAGTTCTTC. Its protein product is CASSPGLQINNEQFF.

The V gene is TRBV6-6, the J gene TRBJ1-5, with D perhaps TRBD1 (5 bases). The V gene's germline CDR1 is MNHNY and CDR2 SVGAGI (reference sequence). The germline V and J ends were trimmed by 2 bases and 1 base, with 12 bases remaining between them. CDR3 size: 16 residues. The CDR3 nucleotides read TGTGCCAGCAGTTACCGGCAGGGTGCAAGCAATCAGCCCCAGCATTTT. Its protein is CASSYRQGASNQPQHF.

The V gene is TRBV4-1, the J gene TRBJ2-1, with a possible D match to TRBD1 (5 bases). Germline values: CDR1 MGHRA, CDR2 YSYEKL. The germline V and J ends were trimmed by 5 bases and 8 bases, with 13 bases remaining between them. This CDR3 is 13 amino acids long. CDR3 nucleotides: TGCGCCAGCAGCGATGAGCCCAGGGATGAGCAGTTCTTC. Protein: CASSDEPRDEQFF.

The CDR3 DNA is TGTGCCAGCAAGCTCCCCTTAGGGGAGGCAGATACGCAGTATTTT. This translates into CASKLPLGEADTQYF. The chain is built from TRBV28 and TRBJ2-3, with a possible D match to TRBD2 (6 bases). V lost 7 bases to trimming and J lost 4 bases, with 18 bases between them. The germline CDR1 and CDR2 sequences are MDHEN and SYDVKM. The CDR3 consists of 15 residues.

The chain carries TRBV7-8 and TRBJ2-5; weak D call: TRBD2 (6 bases). CDR3 size: 14 residues. Trimming cost V 6 bases and J 5 bases, with 16 bases left between them. Germline V lookup: CDR1 SGHVS, CDR2 FQNEAQ. The CDR3 region has the DNA TGTGCCAGCAGTCCCTGGACGGAGGGGGAGACCCAGTACTTC. Translating it yields CASSPWTEGETQYF.

The chain has TRBV5-4 and TRBJ2-2; tentatively, D is TRBD2 (5 bases). V gave up 4 bases and J gave up 5 bases, with 15 bases separating them. The germline gives CDR1 SGHNT, CDR2 YYREEE (reference sequence). CDR3 size: 15 residues. CDR3 protein: CASSRERAETGELFF. For the CDR3, the DNA is TGTGCCAGCAGCCGCGAGAGGGCGGAGACCGGGGAGCTGTTTTTT. Combining the CDR3 with reference TRBV5-4 and TRBJ2-2 gives the whole variable domain ETGVTQSPTHLIKTRGQQVTLRCSSQSGHNTVSWYQQALGQGPQFIFQYYREEENGRGNFPPRFSGLQFPNYSSELNVNALELDDSALYLCASSRERAETGELFFGEGSRLTVL.

The chain employs TRBV6-1 and TRBJ1-4; 9 bases align to TRBD1. The CDR3 is 13 residues long. V lost 6 bases, J lost 8 bases, and 4 bases stayed unmatched. In germline, CDR1 is MNHNS, CDR2 SASEGT. CDR3: CASRRDRVEKLFF. Here the CDR3 DNA reads TGTGCCAGCAGGCGGGACAGGGTGGAAAAACTGTTTTTT.

The chain uses TRBV6-5 and TRBJ2-3, with 8 nucleotides matching TRBD1. This CDR3 has 15 residues. V lost 6 bases, J lost 5 bases, and 10 bases stayed unmatched. The germline V gene encodes CDR1 MNHEY and CDR2 SVGAGI. Written as DNA, the CDR3 is TGTGCCAGCAGACTAATGGGGACAGGAGAAGATACGCAGTATTTT. Its translation is CASRLMGTGEDTQYF.

The sample holds a few counts of this clone. The gene calls are TRBV5-6 and TRBJ2-7; D might be TRBD2 (6 bases). V lost 4 bases to trimming and J lost 6 bases, with 20 bases between them. There are 15 residues in the CDR3. Per the germline V gene, CDR1 is SGHDT and CDR2 is YYEEEE. CDR3 sequence: CASSGAGVAVLEQYF. CDR3 in DNA: TGTGCCAGCAGCGGGGCCGGGGTAGCGGTGCTCGAGCAGTACTTC.

The chain joins TRBV27 to TRBJ2-2, with 10 bases that match TRBD2. Per the germline V gene, CDR1 is MNHEY and CDR2 is SMNVEV (reference sequence). There are 19 residues in the CDR3. V shed 5 bases, J shed 6 bases, and the junction held 18 bases outside the gene matches. The DNA for the CDR3 is TGTGCCAGCAGTGGGAGGGGGCCGGGGCTAGCGGGAGCCCCCGGGGAGCTGTTTTTT. It is translated as CASSGRGPGLAGAPGELFF.

This chain links TRBV19 with TRBJ1-3, with 7 bases fitting TRBD1. The CDR3 is 14 residues long. V dropped 5 bases and J dropped 4; count of bases not matched to a gene: 5. Germline assignment: CDR1 LNHDA and CDR2 SQIVND (reference sequence). CDR3 residues: CASSHRGRGNTIYF. The DNA for the CDR3 is TGTGCCAGTAGTCACAGGGGAAGAGGAAACACCATATATTTT.

The rearrangement links TRBV5-4 to TRBJ2-5; tentatively, D is TRBD1 (6 bases). Germline assignment: CDR1 SGHNT and CDR2 YYREEE (reference sequence). The CDR3 covers 16 residues. Between the trimmed V and J ends, which lost 4 bases and 1 base, there was a span of 17 bases. CDR3 in amino acids: CASSPGDRTAQETQYF. DNA for the CDR3: TGTGCCAGCAGCCCTGGCGACAGGACCGCCCAAGAGACCCAGTACTTC.

By share, this clone ranks as medium-sized (0.01 to 0.1%). In the same sample, other DNA sequences code for this CDR3. This chain connects TRBV7-9 to TRBJ2-7, with TRBD1 identical over 11 bases. V lost 5 bases and J lost 4; bases outside the gene matches: 1. CDR3 length equals 13 residues. From germline, CDR1 is SEHNR and CDR2 FQNEAQ (reference sequence). CDR3 residues: CASSRDRGYEQYF. The DNA for the CDR3 is TGTGCCAGCAGCCGGGACAGGGGGTACGAGCAGTACTTC.

The gene calls are TRBV28 and TRBJ1-6; no reliable D call. The ends were cut back, 3 bases at V and 7 bases at J, with 10 bases in the middle. Germline V gene lookup returns CDR1 MDHEN and CDR2 SYDVKM. The CDR3 loop spans 14 amino acids. CDR3 DNA sequence: TGTGCCAGCAGTTTGACACCGCAGAATTCACCCCTCCACTTT. It codes for CASSLTPQNSPLHF.

The chain combines TRBV2 with TRBJ2-7; D is unresolved. CDR3 length equals 10 residues. Looked up from germline, CDR1 is SNHLY and CDR2 is FYNNEI. Trimming cost V 8 bases and J 6 bases, with 8 bases left between them. The CDR3 nucleotides read TGTGCCAGCTCAGCGCGCGAGCAGTACTTC. Its translation is CASSAREQYF.

This sequence joins TRBV28 and TRBJ1-2, with D maybe TRBD1 (6 bases). Trimming left V 6 bases short and J 5 bases short, with 10 bases between. The CDR3 loop spans 12 amino acids. The germline V gene encodes CDR1 MDHEN and CDR2 SYDVKM. The CDR3, as DNA: TGTGCCAGCAGGCAGGGGCTATATGGCTACACCTTC. Protein: CASRQGLYGYTF.

The chain links TRBV5-1 to TRBJ2-2, with 9 bases lining up with TRBD1. CDR3 length: 16 residues. Looked up from germline, CDR1 is SGHRS and CDR2 is YFSETQ. The J segment lost 1 base and the V segment lost 2 bases, leaving 3 bases of the junction unmatched. The DNA of the CDR3 is TGCGCCAGCAGCTTCGGACAGGGGAAGAACACCGGGGAGCTGTTTTTT. Translation: CASSFGQGKNTGELFF. Full variable domain (remainder filled in from reference TRBV5-1 and TRBJ2-2): KAGVTQTPRYLIKTRGQQVTLSCSPISGHRSVSWYQQTPGQGLQFLFEYFSETQRNKGNFPGRFSGRQFSNSRSEMNVSTLELGDSALYLCASSFGQGKNTGELFFGEGSRLTVL.

The J gene is TRBJ1-2, the V gene TRBV7-9; TRBD1 might be the D (5 bases). The CDR3 spans 15 residues. Germline V gene sequence: CDR1 SEHNR, CDR2 FQNEAQ (reference sequence). The V gene lost 3 bases and the J gene lost 2 bases, with 13 bases spanning the gap. This CDR3 reads CASSLGGDRNYGYTF. CDR3 nucleotide sequence: TGTGCCAGCAGCTTGGGGGGAGACCGCAACTATGGCTACACCTTC.

The CDR3 DNA follows: TGTGCCTGGAGGGGACAGGGCGGGGGGTATCAGCCCCAGCATTTT. Its translation is CAWRGQGGGYQPQHF. This sequence joins TRBV30 and TRBJ1-5, with 9 bases lining up with TRBD1. The trim removed 3 bases at V and 5 bases at J, leaving 8 bases unmatched. CDR1 and CDR2 (germline): GTSNPN, SVGIG (reference sequence). This CDR3 region has 15 residues.

The rearrangement links TRBV2 to TRBJ2-5; TRBD1 agrees at 9 bases. Germline V gives CDR1 SNHLY, CDR2 FYNNEI. With V trimmed by 4 bases and J by 2 bases, 2 bases remained unmatched. This CDR3 spans 14 amino acids. CDR3 in DNA: TGTGCCAGCAGTGTGGGACAGGGTCAAGAGACCCAGTACTTC. This sequence encodes CASSVGQGQETQYF.

The chain recombines TRBV30 with TRBJ2-3; D perhaps matches TRBD2 (5 bases). V was cut by 3 bases and J by 4 bases, with 8 bases left in between. In germline, CDR1 is GTSNPN, CDR2 SVGIG (reference sequence). The CDR3 loop spans 12 amino acids. The CDR3 nucleotides are TGTGCCTGGAGCGCCGGGGCAGATACGCAGTATTTT. This translates into CAWSAGADTQYF.

V gene TRBV6-6 combines with J gene TRBJ2-1, with 9 positions matching TRBD2. Germline values: CDR1 MNHNY, CDR2 SVGAGI (reference sequence). The CDR3 runs 14 residues. The V and J ends lost 7 bases and 3 bases, in that order; junction bases with no gene match: 4. CDR3 coding DNA: TGTGCCAGCACCGCTAGCGGGAACTACAATGAGCAGTTCTTC. As protein: CASTASGNYNEQFF.

A single count supports this clone. The chain links TRBV19 to TRBJ2-2, with 7 positions matching TRBD2. This CDR3 has 14 amino acids. Germline values: CDR1 LNHDA, CDR2 SQIVND (reference sequence). V shed 7 bases, J shed 6 bases, and the junction held 8 bases outside the gene matches. Here the CDR3 reads CASTPWEGAGELFF. Written as DNA, the CDR3 is TGTGCCAGTACCCCCTGGGAGGGAGCCGGGGAGCTGTTTTTT. Full variable domain (missing parts from reference TRBV19 and TRBJ2-2): DGGITQSPKYLFRKEGQNVTLSCEQNLNHDAMYWYRQDPGQGLRLIYYSQIVNDFQKGDIAEGYSVSREKKESFPLTVTSAQKNPTAFYLCASTPWEGAGELFFGEGSRLTVL.